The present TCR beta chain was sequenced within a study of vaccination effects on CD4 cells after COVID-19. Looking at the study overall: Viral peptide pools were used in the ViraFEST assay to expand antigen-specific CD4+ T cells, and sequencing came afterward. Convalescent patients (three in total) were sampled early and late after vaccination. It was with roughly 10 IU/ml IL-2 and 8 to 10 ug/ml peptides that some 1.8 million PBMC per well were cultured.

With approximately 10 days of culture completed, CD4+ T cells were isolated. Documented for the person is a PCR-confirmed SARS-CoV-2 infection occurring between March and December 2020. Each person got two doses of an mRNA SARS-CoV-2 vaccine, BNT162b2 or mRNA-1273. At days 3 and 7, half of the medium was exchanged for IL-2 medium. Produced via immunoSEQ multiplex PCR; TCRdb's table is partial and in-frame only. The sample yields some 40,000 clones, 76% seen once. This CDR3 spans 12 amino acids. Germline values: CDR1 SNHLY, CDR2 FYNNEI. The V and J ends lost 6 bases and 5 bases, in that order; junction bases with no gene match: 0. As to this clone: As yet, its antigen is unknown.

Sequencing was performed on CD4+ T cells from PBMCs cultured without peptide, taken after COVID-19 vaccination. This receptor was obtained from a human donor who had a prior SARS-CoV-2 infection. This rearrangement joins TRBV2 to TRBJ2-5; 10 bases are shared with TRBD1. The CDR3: CASRDRGETQYF. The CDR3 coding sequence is TGTGCCAGCAGGGACAGGGGGGAGACCCAGTACTTC.